Shown below are 5 T cell receptor beta chains from a single sample sequenced in a study of spatial heterogeneity in lung cancer. Time point: sample taken at primary tumor resection. Using its own MiXCR run on the 5' RACE reads, TCRdb lists one record per CDR3 protein. The table records tens of thousands of distinct CDR3 sequences, more than 10% of them present only once. Specimen: PBMCs, collected at surgery. The receptors were sampled from a male donor with early-stage non-small cell lung cancer.

Many counts were recorded for this clonotype. V is TRBV6-2 or TRBV6-3 and J is TRBJ2-7, with a possible D match to TRBD2 (5 bases). Germline V gene lookup returns CDR1 MNHEY and CDR2 SVGEGT. The V end was cut by 0 bases, the J end by 2 bases, with 11 bases between. This CDR3 is 15 amino acids long. As DNA, the CDR3 is TGTGCCAGCAGTTACTCTAGCGACTATCCCTACGAGCAGTACTTC. Translating it yields CASSYSSDYPYEQYF.

The chain employs TRBV27 and TRBJ1-5; D may be TRBD1 (5 bases). Between the trimmed V and J ends, which lost 6 bases and 3 bases, there was a span of 12 bases. From germline, CDR1 is MNHEY and CDR2 SMNVEV (reference sequence). This CDR3 has 14 residues. Here the CDR3 DNA reads TGTGCCAGCAGCTTTCAGGGCCCCAATCAGCCCCAGCATTTT. This translates into CASSFQGPNQPQHF.

Ten or more counts support this clonotype. This chain links TRBV4-1 with TRBJ2-7; TRBD1 matches 10 bases. CDR3 length: 15 residues. V lost 4 bases, J lost 2 bases, and 5 bases stayed unmatched. Germline values: CDR1 MGHRA, CDR2 YSYEKL. CDR3 in amino acids: CASSRDRGPTYEQYF. The CDR3 coding sequence is TGCGCCAGCAGCCGCGACAGGGGGCCGACCTACGAGCAGTACTTC.

This chain joins TRBV7-2 and TRBJ2-4; 7 nucleotides agree with TRBD1. The CDR3 length is 22 residues. CDR1 is SGHTA and CDR2 is FQGNSA in the germline V gene. Germline trimming cut 2 bases from V and 0 bases from J; bases unmatched to any gene: 22. CDR3 in DNA: TGTGCCAGCAGCTTACTCAACAGGGGCGAAATAAAGGCTGGGCTAGCCAAAAACATTCAGTACTTC. Translated, it gives CASSLLNRGEIKAGLAKNIQYF.

This clonotype has a handful of counts. V and J are TRBV5-1 and TRBJ2-3; D is possibly TRBD2 (5 bases). The germline CDR1 and CDR2 sequences are SGHRS and YFSETQ. The CDR3 is 14 amino acids. Trimming cost V 0 bases and J 6 bases, with 11 bases left between them. The CDR3 spells CASSLAGSWDTQYF. The CDR3 DNA follows: TGCGCCAGCAGCTTGGCGGGGTCATGGGATACGCAGTATTTT. The complete variable domain, with remaining parts taken from reference TRBV5-1 and TRBJ2-3, reads KAGVTQTPRYLIKTRGQQVTLSCSPISGHRSVSWYQQTPGQGLQFLFEYFSETQRNKGNFPGRFSGRQFSNSRSEMNVSTLELGDSALYLCASSLAGSWDTQYFGPGTRLTVL.